This T cell receptor beta chain was identified in a study of OX40 agonist ivuxolimab in advanced cancers. About the research overall: The dose-escalation cohort had hepatocellular carcinoma, melanoma, renal cell or head and neck cancer. Partial responses were recorded for three patients, including one with hepatocellular carcinoma and two with cutaneous melanoma. Overall study findings and caveats: With doses of 0.1 to 3.0 mg/kg, CD4+ and CD8+ blood T cells had undergone clonal expansion by week 6.

Germline CDR1 is MNHNS and CDR2 is SASEGT. V was clipped by 6 bases and J by 5 bases, with 7 bases between them. This CDR3 is 11 amino acids long. Data came from immunoSEQ multiplex PCR; TCRdb stores just in-frame clones and leaves some out. Of about 78,000 clones in the sample, about 90% were seen once. This clone was observed a few times. No antigen is known for it. This sequence originates from an adult with an advanced solid tumor such as melanoma, head and neck, liver or kidney cancer. This specimen was CD4+ or CD8+ T cells sorted from blood, taken in a trial of the OX40 agonist ivuxolimab. The rearrangement links TRBV6-1 to TRBJ1-2; no definite D call. The DNA of the CDR3 is TGTGCCAGCAGCGACCGTTATGGCTACACCTTC. Amino acids: CASSDRYGYTF.